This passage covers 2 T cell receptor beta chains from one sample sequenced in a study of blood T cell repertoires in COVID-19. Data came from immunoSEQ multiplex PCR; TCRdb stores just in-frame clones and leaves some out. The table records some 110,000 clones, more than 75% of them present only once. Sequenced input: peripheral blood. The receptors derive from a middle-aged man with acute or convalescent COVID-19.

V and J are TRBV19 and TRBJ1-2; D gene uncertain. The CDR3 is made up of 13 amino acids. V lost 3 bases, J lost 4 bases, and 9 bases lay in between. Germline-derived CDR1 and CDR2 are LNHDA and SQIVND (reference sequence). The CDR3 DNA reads TGTGCCAGTAGTATTGTAGCGATCTATGGCTACACCTTC. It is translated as CASSIVAIYGYTF.

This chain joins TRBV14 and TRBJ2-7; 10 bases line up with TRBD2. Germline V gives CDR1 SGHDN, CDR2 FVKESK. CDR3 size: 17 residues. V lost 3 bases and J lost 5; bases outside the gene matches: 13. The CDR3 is CASSHRVLAGAFNEQYF. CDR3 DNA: TGTGCCAGCAGCCACCGGGTGCTAGCGGGGGCGTTCAACGAGCAGTACTTC.